This T cell receptor (beta chain) is drawn from a study of T-cell reconstitution after alpha-beta-depleted transplantation in children. Study outcomes and limitations: It was newly produced T cells that mostly accounted for T-cell counts and diversity one year after transplant. In some patients, recipient T cells and intrathymic progenitors surviving conditioning explained high day-60 diversity. Two months or so post-transplant, alpha-beta T cells reportedly derived from several hundred expanded graft clones.

This clonotype was seen ten or more times. Its antigen is not identified. Unique molecular identifiers were incorporated when the TCRbeta library was constructed. TCRdb recomputed calls from the PCR reads with MiXCR, one row per CDR3 protein. The sample includes roughly 100,000 distinct CDR3 sequences, 4.5% to 7.5% seen only once; the top ten take 5.5% to 7%. V was clipped by 2 bases and J by 1 base; unmatched bases: 7. This CDR3 contains 17 residues. CDR1 is SGHRS, CDR2 YFSETQ, per germline. Sample: PBMCs, mostly from graft donor cells, taken 60 days after TCRalphabeta/CD19-depleted stem cell transplant. The chain recombines TRBV5-1 with TRBJ2-2; 8 bases match TRBD1. The sequence was collected from a female patient aged 2 to 10 who had a stem cell transplant for Fanconi anemia, so the T cells may come from the graft donor. This CDR3 is CASSLQPGTGNTGELFF. CDR3 DNA: TGCGCCAGCAGCTTACAACCCGGGACAGGGAACACCGGGGAGCTGTTTTTT.